One and the same sample provided the 15 T cell receptor beta chains below, sequenced in a study of cytomegalovirus exposure and HLA in healthy donors. The PCR used 60 Vbeta and 13 Jbeta primers. Measured with immunoSEQ multiplex PCR; TCRdb has only the in-frame clones, and not every one. The table lists 90,000 to 140,000 clones, over 70% of them singletons. What was sequenced was PBMCs. The receptors here all came from a man aged 30 to 45 in good health and CMV-seronegative.

The sample holds a few counts of this clone. The V call is TRBV2, the J call TRBJ2-7; D is unclear. The CDR3 is 13 amino acids. V shed 4 bases and J shed 3 bases, with 10 bases lying between them. The germline V gene has CDR1 SNHLY and CDR2 FYNNEI. CDR3 nucleotide sequence: TGTGCCAGCAGTGTGAGTCCGAACTACGAGCAGTACTTC. Translated: CASSVSPNYEQYF.

On this clone: The same CDR3 arises from other DNA sequences in this sample as well. The chain combines TRBV14 with TRBJ1-1; D uncertain. Germline V CDR1 and CDR2: SGHDN, FVKESK. The CDR3 extends over 13 amino acids. V dropped 8 bases and J dropped 0 bases, with 10 bases sitting between them. CDR3 protein: CASSRSMNTEAFF. CDR3 DNA sequence: TGTGCCAGCTCACGTAGCATGAACACTGAAGCTTTCTTT.

This chain links TRBV7-2 with TRBJ1-1, with D perhaps TRBD1 (5 bases). The CDR3 loop spans 16 amino acids. Trimming took off 5 bases at V and 0 bases at J, with 16 bases between the two ends. Germline V gene lookup returns CDR1 SGHTA and CDR2 FQGNSA. CDR3 sequence: CASSRPQGRVNTEAFF. The CDR3 DNA is TGTGCCAGCAGCCGACCCCAGGGTCGGGTGAACACTGAAGCTTTCTTT.

This chain links TRBV28 with TRBJ2-5; TRBD1 aligns across 7 bases. Germline CDR1 and CDR2: MDHEN and SYDVKM. J was trimmed by 6 bases and V by 5 bases; bases with no gene match: 6. There are 13 residues in the CDR3. The CDR3 nucleotides are TGTGCCAGCAGTGGTCCGGGACAGCAGACCCAGTACTTC. It is translated as CASSGPGQQTQYF.

This clone has just a few counts. The J gene is TRBJ1-4, the V gene TRBV30, with 8 bases that match TRBD1. CDR1 is GTSNPN, CDR2 SVGIG, per germline (reference sequence). This CDR3 is built from 15 residues. J gave up 4 bases and V 0 bases, and 4 bases lay outside the gene matches. The CDR3 coding sequence is TGTGCCTGGAGTGTTCGGACAGGGATTAATGAAAAACTGTTTTTT. Translation: CAWSVRTGINEKLFF. The entire variable domain, with the rest obtained from reference TRBV30 and TRBJ1-4, is as follows: SQTIHQWPATLVQPVGSPLSLECTVEGTSNPNLYWYRQAAGRGLQLLFYSVGIGQISSEVPQNLSASRPQDRQFILSSKKLLLSDSGFYLCAWSVRTGINEKLFFGSGTQLSVL.

The CDR3 here is CASSSFTGEGSTDTQYF. CDR3 nucleotide sequence: TGTGCCAGCAGCTCCTTCACAGGGGAAGGTAGCACAGATACGCAGTATTTT. The rearrangement uses TRBV5-6 and TRBJ2-3; 7 nucleotides match TRBD1. Looked up from germline, CDR1 is SGHDT and CDR2 is YYEEEE. The CDR3 is 17 amino acids. V trimming: 3 bases; J trimming: 0 bases; junction bases outside the gene matches: 10.

V gene TRBV2 combines with J gene TRBJ2-7; 12 nucleotides match TRBD2. The CDR3 length is 18 residues. Germline CDR1 and CDR2: SNHLY and FYNNEI. V shed 6 bases and J 3 bases; nucleotides not matched to a gene: 15. Here the CDR3 reads CASSPGTSGRARNYEQYF. DNA for the CDR3: TGTGCCAGCAGCCCCGGGACTAGCGGGCGCGCCCGCAACTACGAGCAGTACTTC.

This chain joins TRBV6-5 and TRBJ1-2, with D hard to call. V was trimmed by 0 bases and J by 7 bases, leaving 15 bases between them. Germline-derived CDR1 and CDR2 are MNHEY and SVGAGI. This CDR3 has 15 residues. CDR3 sequence (DNA): TGTGCCAGCAGTTACTCGGGAGGGATTCGTGGTGGCTACACCTTC. It is translated as CASSYSGGIRGGYTF.

V and J are TRBV9 and TRBJ2-2, with 13 nucleotides matching TRBD2. V lost 0 bases to trimming and J lost 6 bases; unmatched junction nucleotides: 2. CDR1 and CDR2 from the germline V gene are SGDLS and YYNGEE. This CDR3 is built from 16 residues. The CDR3 DNA reads TGTGCCAGCAGCGTAGGACTAGCGGGAGGTTCCGGGGAGCTGTTTTTT. Encoded protein: CASSVGLAGGSGELFF.

The rearrangement uses TRBV19 and TRBJ2-5, with D unclear. With the DNA end fitting TRBJ2-7 better, the J assignment may be wrong. This CDR3 has 14 amino acids. The germline gives CDR1 LNHDA, CDR2 SQIVND (reference sequence). The CDR3 coding sequence is TGTGCCAGTAGTATTAGCAGCACCTCCTACGAGCAGTACTTC. Translation: CASSISSTSYEQYF.

The chain couples TRBV6-1 to TRBJ2-7, with D possibly being TRBD1 (5 bases). Germline V lookup: CDR1 MNHNS, CDR2 SASEGT. The CDR3 consists of 13 residues. Trimming removed 8 bases at V and 6 bases at J, with 17 bases between. The CDR3 protein is CASGTGPLSEQYF. In DNA form, the CDR3 reads TGTGCCAGCGGAACAGGACCGCTTAGCGAGCAGTACTTC.

DNA for the CDR3: TGTGCCAGCAGCGTAGAACCGGGACTAGTCTACAATGAGCAGTTCTTC. Its translation: CASSVEPGLVYNEQFF. The V gene is TRBV9, the J gene TRBJ2-1, with 8 positions matching TRBD2. The junction had 5 bases not matched to a gene; V was cut back by 0 bases and J by 3 bases. CDR3 length equals 16 residues. Germline V gene sequence: CDR1 SGDLS, CDR2 YYNGEE.

In nucleotides, the CDR3 is TGTGCCAGCAGCCCCCCCTTCCATGAGCAGTTCTTC. It specifies CASSPPFHEQFF. The rearrangement joins TRBV11-2 to TRBJ2-1; D is unresolved. Between the trimmed V and J ends, which lost 5 bases and 8 bases, there was a span of 10 bases. Germline CDR1 is SGHAT and CDR2 is FQNNGV. The CDR3 length is 12 residues.

The chain is built from TRBV2 and TRBJ2-3; TRBD2 might be the D (5 bases). The germline CDR1 and CDR2 sequences are SNHLY and FYNNEI. This CDR3 contains 16 residues. Deletions cut 9 bases from V and 1 base from J, with 20 bases between. This CDR3 reads CASGKDAGAGTDTQYF. In nucleotides, the CDR3 is TGTGCCAGTGGGAAGGATGCGGGCGCCGGCACAGATACGCAGTATTTT.

The gene calls are TRBV6-5 and TRBJ1-6; a possible D gene is TRBD1 (5 bases). CDR1 and CDR2 (germline): MNHEY, SVGAGI. V lost 2 bases and J 4 bases, leaving 9 bases between the germline ends. The length of the CDR3 is 15 residues. CDR3 nucleotides: TGTGCCAGCAGTTACCAAACAGGATATAATTCACCCCTCCACTTT. This codes for CASSYQTGYNSPLHF.